Each of the 4 T cell receptor beta chains below was sequenced from the same sample in a study of metastatic and nonmetastatic thyroid tumors. None of the patients had undergone any treatment ahead of thyroid surgery. TCRdb called clones again from the PCR reads with MiXCR. The repertoire holds some 40,000 clones, with approximately 24% as singletons. Sequenced: tumor tissue. The receptors were gathered from a female donor with papillary thyroid cancer or a benign thyroid nodule (not recorded which). Some clones in this sample may be carry-over from other donors' samples.

This clone was counted only a few times. The gene calls are TRBV25-1 and TRBJ2-2; 7 nucleotides agree with TRBD1. Trimming took 7 bases from V and 7 from J; bases not matched to a gene: 6. CDR1 MGHDK and CDR2 SYGVNS come from the germline V gene. This CDR3 comprises 13 residues. CDR3 amino acids: CASKKQGSGELFF. The CDR3 DNA sequence: TGTGCCAGCAAAAAACAGGGGAGCGGGGAGCTGTTTTTT.

V and J are TRBV20-1 and TRBJ2-7; 10 nucleotides match TRBD2. Trimming cost V 5 bases and J 6 bases; bases outside gene matches: 16. From germline, CDR1 is DFQATT and CDR2 SNEGSKA (reference sequence). CDR3 length equals 16 residues. The CDR3 DNA reads TGCAGTGCTCTCCCCCCGGGAGCGGGAGGGCAACGCGAGCAGTACTTC. This translates into CSALPPGAGGQREQYF.

The sample holds many counts of this clone. This chain links TRBV20-1 with TRBJ2-5; TRBD2 aligns across 7 bases. Looked up from germline, CDR1 is DFQATT and CDR2 is SNEGSKA (reference sequence). This CDR3 is 14 amino acids long. The V and J ends lost 6 bases and 5 bases, in that order; junction bases with no gene match: 12. CDR3 sequence (DNA): TGCAGTGCGACGACGGGGCTAGCGGACGAGACCCAGTACTTC. Translated, it gives CSATTGLADETQYF.

This clone occurred many times. The V and J genes are TRBV28 and TRBJ1-2, with D tentatively TRBD1 (6 bases). This CDR3 is 14 amino acids long. Germline V gene lookup returns CDR1 MDHEN and CDR2 SYDVKM. Trimming took 5 bases from V and 8 from J, leaving 18 bases between them. CDR3 amino acids: CASSNLDGGNGYTF. DNA for the CDR3: TGTGCCAGCAGTAACCTTGACGGGGGCAACGGCTACACCTTC.